This T cell receptor beta chain was sequenced in a study of blood T cells in healthy people across ages (dated by TCRdb to the mid-2010s). Regarding the research as a whole: In model experiments, roughly one uniquely barcoded TCR beta cDNA molecule per two T cells was captured by template switching. Age-related changes in TCR beta repertoire diversity were measured in the study by deep sequencing normalized with unique cDNA molecular identifiers. Donors were grouped into four age groups: young (average roughly 17 years), middle-aged (around 39), aged (approximately 58) and long-lived (just over 80). To avoid experimental bias, donors of different ages were distributed randomly across sequencing lanes. For two donors (one aged 18 to 30 and one aged 80 or older), the study analyzed two additional independent replicas of 1 million unique cDNA reads from the same blood draw. General findings and caveats noted by the study authors: Because the CMV infection status of the donors was unknown, age-related changes in expanded clonotypes may potentially have been confounded. Since profiling was done on bulk unsorted PBMCs, naive and antigen-experienced compartments could not be conclusively compared. The percentage of naive T cells measured by flow cytometry correlated strongly with observed TCR beta diversity. Estimates of total diversity based on one million sequenced T cells were considered lower bounds and underestimates. Observed TCR beta diversity per million T cells fell roughly linearly with age, and a significant reduction was already apparent by age roughly 41. Compared with the aged group, more naive CD4+ T cells, fewer expanded clones and increased TCR diversity were shown by the long-lived group, suggesting age selection.

The donors were 40 or so Caucasian individuals from Russia, aged roughly 6 to 90 years, who were systemically healthy. Each donor gave 9.5 to 10 milliliters of peripheral blood, drawn into EDTA-treated Vacutainer tubes. Ficoll-Paque density-gradient centrifugation was used to isolate PBMCs, with at least 7 million obtained per sample. Trizol reagent was used to extract total RNA from the PBMCs, yielding at least 6 micrograms per sample. Naive CD45RAhigh/CD27high T cell percentages were measured by flow cytometry on a PBMC aliquot from every donor. About this clonotype itself: The antigen this receptor binds is unknown. Nothing much larger sits one base from this clone, and base qualities are not available.

Including the terminal cysteine and phenylalanine, the CDR3 comprises 14 residues. This entry keeps only the CDR3 DNA: 42 bases, framed from base 1. V lost 7 bases and J lost 5 bases; the stretch between them is 14 bases long. Library generation was performed with 5' RACE. TCRdb names Illumina HiSeq 2500 as the instrument used. A second roughly 6 to 11 cycle PCR used a sample-barcoded 5' primer and a J-beta primer mix. A template-switch 5' adaptor carrying 12 random nucleotides introduced a unique molecular identifier onto each TCR beta cDNA molecule. At least 2.5 million CDR3-containing paired-end reads were obtained from each sample. The Mint cDNA synthesis kit, primed by a TRBC-specific oligonucleotide, was used to synthesize first-strand cDNA from all RNA. After uracil-DNA glycosylase treatment, a first 18-cycle PCR used universal primers M1SS and BC2_uni_R on all cDNA. On the study's bioinformatics: Each sample was normalized by randomly selecting 1 million high-quality reads, each carrying a distinct molecular identifier. Instead of being binned into consensus sequences, reads that shared molecular identifiers were thrown out. MiTCR, run with a Q25 quality threshold and the strictest error-elimination algorithm, handled CDR3 identification, clonotype clustering and error correction. Lower-bound total TCR beta diversity was estimated with a nonparametric unseen species model using Euler transformation. TCRdb passed the public sequencing reads through fastp at Q25 and MiXCR, retaining productive beta sequences. Rows are unified per CDR3 protein, each entry keeping the most common DNA and genes. TCRdb's processing, not the study's, gives the V and J calls here. Counted in this sample were fewer than 900,000 distinct CDR3 sequences; roughly 44% of them appeared once. 20% to 25% of the sample lies in the top ten.

Sequencing was performed on blood. This sequence originates from an older woman in good health. The sequence is built from TRBV12-3 or TRBV12-4 and TRBJ2-2, with the D gene tentatively TRBD1 or TRBD2, based on 5 matching bases in each. For the CDR3, the sequence is CASTRSEGTGELFF. The DNA reads as follows: TGTGCCAGCACCCGATCCGAGGGGACCGGGGAGCTGTTTTTT.